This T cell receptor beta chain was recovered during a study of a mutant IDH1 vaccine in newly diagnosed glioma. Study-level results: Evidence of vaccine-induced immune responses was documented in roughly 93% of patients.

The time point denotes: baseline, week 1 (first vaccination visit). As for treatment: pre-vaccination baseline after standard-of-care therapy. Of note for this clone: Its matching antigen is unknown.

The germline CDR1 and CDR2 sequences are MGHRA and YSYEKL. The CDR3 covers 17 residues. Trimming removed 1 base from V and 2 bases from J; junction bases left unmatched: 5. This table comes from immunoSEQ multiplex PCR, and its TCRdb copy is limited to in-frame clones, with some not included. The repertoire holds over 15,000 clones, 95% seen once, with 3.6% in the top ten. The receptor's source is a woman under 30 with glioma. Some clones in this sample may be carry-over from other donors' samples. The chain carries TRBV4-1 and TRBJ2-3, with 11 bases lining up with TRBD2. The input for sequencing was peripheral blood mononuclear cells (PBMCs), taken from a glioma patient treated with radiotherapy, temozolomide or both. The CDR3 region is CASSQVASGGITDTQYF. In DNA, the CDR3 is TGCGCCAGCAGCCAAGTTGCTAGCGGGGGGATCACAGATACGCAGTATTTT.